These T cell receptor beta chains were read from a single sample in a study of siplizumab effects on memory and regulatory T cells. Using immunoSEQ multiplex PCR, the repertoire was profiled, and TCRdb retains in-frame clones only, with some absent. The sample contains about 14,000 clones, about 49% of which appear only once. Antigen specificity for these receptors is unknown. Sequenced sample: CFSE-low (dividing) CD4+ T cells sorted from an allogeneic mixed lymphocyte reaction. Receptors were obtained from a human donor in good health; the cells came from an allogeneic mixed lymphocyte reaction. CDR3s include the opening cysteine and the closing phenylalanine or tryptophan. The order of the fields is clone size, D gene, V gene, J gene, CDR3 protein, CDR3 DNA. The D gene is left open where the match is weak. For some rows the clone size is stated as once, few or many, or as a class when expanded; others skip it.

once	.	TRBV18	TRBJ1-6	CASSPLSRALNNSPLHF	TGTGCCAGCTCACCACTTTCCAGGGCGTTGAATAATTCACCCCTCCACTTT
few	.	TRBV5-1	TRBJ1-2	CASSPNQREGYTF	TGCGCCAGCAGCCCAAATCAACGGGAAGGCTACACCTTC
.	.	TRBV5-1	TRBJ1-1	CASSLVKGTEAFF	TGCGCCAGCAGCTTGGTTAAAGGCACTGAAGCTTTCTTT
.	TRBD2	TRBV7-8	TRBJ2-3	CASSSPGTSGTNTQYF	TGTGCCAGCAGCTCCCCCGGGACTAGCGGCACAAATACGCAGTATTTT
.	.	TRBV25-1	TRBJ1-2	CASSEPQGSGYTF	TGTGCCAGCAGTGAACCCCAGGGCTCTGGCTACACCTTC
.	.	TRBV27	TRBJ1-5	CASSFNGPNQPQHF	TGTGCCAGCAGTTTTAACGGACCAAATCAGCCCCAGCATTTT
.	TRBD2	TRBV18	TRBJ2-1	CASSRVGASGGYNEQFF	TGTGCCAGCTCACGGGTCGGAGCTAGCGGGGGCTACAATGAGCAGTTCTTC
few	.	TRBV19	TRBJ2-2	CASSIPGGVSENTGELFF	TGTGCCAGTAGTATCCCAGGAGGGGTGTCGGAGAACACCGGGGAGCTGTTTTTT
few	.	TRBV18	TRBJ1-6	CASSPSSYNSPLHF	TGTGCCAGCTCACCTAGCTCCTATAATTCACCCCTCCACTTT
.	TRBD1	TRBV11-2	TRBJ2-7	CASSLSSGTGTYEQYF	TGTGCCAGCAGCTTATCCTCCGGGACAGGAACCTACGAGCAGTACTTC